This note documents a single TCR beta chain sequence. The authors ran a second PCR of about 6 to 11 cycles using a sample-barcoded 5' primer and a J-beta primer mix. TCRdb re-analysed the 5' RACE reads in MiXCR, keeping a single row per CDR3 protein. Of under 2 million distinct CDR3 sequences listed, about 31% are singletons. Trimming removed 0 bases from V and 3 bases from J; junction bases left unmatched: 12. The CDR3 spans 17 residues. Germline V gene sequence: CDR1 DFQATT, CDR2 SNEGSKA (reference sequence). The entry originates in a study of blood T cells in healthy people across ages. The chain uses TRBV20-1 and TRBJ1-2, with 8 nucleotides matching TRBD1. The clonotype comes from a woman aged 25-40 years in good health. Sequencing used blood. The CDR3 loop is CSARDQGAPPQHYGYTF. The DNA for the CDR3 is TGCAGTGCTAGAGACCAGGGGGCGCCGCCGCAGCACTATGGCTACACCTTC.